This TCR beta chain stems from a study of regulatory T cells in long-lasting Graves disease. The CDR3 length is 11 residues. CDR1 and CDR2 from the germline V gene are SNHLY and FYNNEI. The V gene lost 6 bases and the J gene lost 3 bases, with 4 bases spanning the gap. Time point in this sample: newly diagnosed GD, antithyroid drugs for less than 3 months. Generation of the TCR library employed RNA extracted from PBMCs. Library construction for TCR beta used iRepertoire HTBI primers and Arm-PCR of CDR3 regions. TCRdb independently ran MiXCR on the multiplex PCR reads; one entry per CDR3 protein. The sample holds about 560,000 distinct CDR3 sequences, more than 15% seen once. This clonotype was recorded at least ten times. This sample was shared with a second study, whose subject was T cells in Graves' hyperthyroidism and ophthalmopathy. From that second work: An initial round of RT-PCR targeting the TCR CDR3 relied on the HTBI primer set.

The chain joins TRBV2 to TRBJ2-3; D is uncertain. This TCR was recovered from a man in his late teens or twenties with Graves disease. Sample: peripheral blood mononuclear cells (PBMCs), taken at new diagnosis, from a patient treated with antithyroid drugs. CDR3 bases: TGTGCCAGCAGGGAGACAGATACGCAGTATTTT. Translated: CASRETDTQYF.